What follows are 5 T cell receptor beta chains derived from one specimen sequenced in a study of blood T cell repertoires in COVID-19. Clones were sequenced by immunoSEQ multiplex PCR, and TCRdb holds only the in-frame ones, with some missing. The data show 65,000 to 80,000 clones, about 87% seen once. Specimen: peripheral blood. The source of these receptors is a man aged 50 to 60 with active COVID-19.

This sequence joins TRBV6-5 and TRBJ2-7; 10 positions match TRBD1. Germline CDR1 MNHEY, CDR2 SVGAGI. The CDR3 spans 14 residues. After removal of 5 bases from V and 5 bases from J, the junction contained 6 bases not matched to a gene. The CDR3 coding sequence is TGTGCCAGCAGTACCCGGGACAGGGGCGACGAGCAGTACTTC. This gives the protein CASSTRDRGDEQYF.

The rearrangement uses TRBV7-2 and TRBJ2-7; no reliable D call. The CDR3 covers 16 residues. V lost 5 bases, J lost 0 bases, and 17 bases lay in between. Germline V gives CDR1 SGHTA, CDR2 FQGNSA. The CDR3: CASSPVTSPSSYEQYF. CDR3 in DNA: TGTGCCAGCAGCCCAGTAACCTCTCCTAGCTCCTACGAGCAGTACTTC.

The chain joins TRBV28 to TRBJ1-4; TRBD1 matches 9 bases. With 6 bases clipped from V and 8 bases from J, the junction kept 16 bases outside the gene matches. The CDR3 consists of 17 residues. Germline V gene lookup returns CDR1 MDHEN and CDR2 SYDVKM. The chain's CDR3 is CASRGRDREEGGEKLFF. The CDR3 coding sequence is TGTGCCAGCAGGGGCCGGGACAGGGAAGAGGGTGGGGAAAAACTGTTTTTT.

The chain is built from TRBV10-3 and TRBJ2-7; D possibly corresponds to TRBD1 (6 bases). Trimming left V 0 bases short and J 0 bases short, with 9 bases between. The CDR3 runs to 15 residues. Germline V gene sequence: CDR1 ENHRY, CDR2 SYGVKD. The CDR3 nucleotides are TGTGCCATCAGTGAGTCGACAGGTTACTCCTACGAGCAGTACTTC. Its protein is CAISESTGYSYEQYF.

V is TRBV4-1 and J is TRBJ2-1; 9 nucleotides agree with TRBD2. This CDR3 comprises 16 residues. V lost 0 bases, J lost 6 bases, and 6 bases stayed unmatched. The germline V gene has CDR1 MGHRA and CDR2 YSYEKL. The CDR3 DNA is TGCGCCAGCAGCCAAGAGAGCGGGAGGTACCGCAATGAGCAGTTCTTC. Translated: CASSQESGRYRNEQFF.